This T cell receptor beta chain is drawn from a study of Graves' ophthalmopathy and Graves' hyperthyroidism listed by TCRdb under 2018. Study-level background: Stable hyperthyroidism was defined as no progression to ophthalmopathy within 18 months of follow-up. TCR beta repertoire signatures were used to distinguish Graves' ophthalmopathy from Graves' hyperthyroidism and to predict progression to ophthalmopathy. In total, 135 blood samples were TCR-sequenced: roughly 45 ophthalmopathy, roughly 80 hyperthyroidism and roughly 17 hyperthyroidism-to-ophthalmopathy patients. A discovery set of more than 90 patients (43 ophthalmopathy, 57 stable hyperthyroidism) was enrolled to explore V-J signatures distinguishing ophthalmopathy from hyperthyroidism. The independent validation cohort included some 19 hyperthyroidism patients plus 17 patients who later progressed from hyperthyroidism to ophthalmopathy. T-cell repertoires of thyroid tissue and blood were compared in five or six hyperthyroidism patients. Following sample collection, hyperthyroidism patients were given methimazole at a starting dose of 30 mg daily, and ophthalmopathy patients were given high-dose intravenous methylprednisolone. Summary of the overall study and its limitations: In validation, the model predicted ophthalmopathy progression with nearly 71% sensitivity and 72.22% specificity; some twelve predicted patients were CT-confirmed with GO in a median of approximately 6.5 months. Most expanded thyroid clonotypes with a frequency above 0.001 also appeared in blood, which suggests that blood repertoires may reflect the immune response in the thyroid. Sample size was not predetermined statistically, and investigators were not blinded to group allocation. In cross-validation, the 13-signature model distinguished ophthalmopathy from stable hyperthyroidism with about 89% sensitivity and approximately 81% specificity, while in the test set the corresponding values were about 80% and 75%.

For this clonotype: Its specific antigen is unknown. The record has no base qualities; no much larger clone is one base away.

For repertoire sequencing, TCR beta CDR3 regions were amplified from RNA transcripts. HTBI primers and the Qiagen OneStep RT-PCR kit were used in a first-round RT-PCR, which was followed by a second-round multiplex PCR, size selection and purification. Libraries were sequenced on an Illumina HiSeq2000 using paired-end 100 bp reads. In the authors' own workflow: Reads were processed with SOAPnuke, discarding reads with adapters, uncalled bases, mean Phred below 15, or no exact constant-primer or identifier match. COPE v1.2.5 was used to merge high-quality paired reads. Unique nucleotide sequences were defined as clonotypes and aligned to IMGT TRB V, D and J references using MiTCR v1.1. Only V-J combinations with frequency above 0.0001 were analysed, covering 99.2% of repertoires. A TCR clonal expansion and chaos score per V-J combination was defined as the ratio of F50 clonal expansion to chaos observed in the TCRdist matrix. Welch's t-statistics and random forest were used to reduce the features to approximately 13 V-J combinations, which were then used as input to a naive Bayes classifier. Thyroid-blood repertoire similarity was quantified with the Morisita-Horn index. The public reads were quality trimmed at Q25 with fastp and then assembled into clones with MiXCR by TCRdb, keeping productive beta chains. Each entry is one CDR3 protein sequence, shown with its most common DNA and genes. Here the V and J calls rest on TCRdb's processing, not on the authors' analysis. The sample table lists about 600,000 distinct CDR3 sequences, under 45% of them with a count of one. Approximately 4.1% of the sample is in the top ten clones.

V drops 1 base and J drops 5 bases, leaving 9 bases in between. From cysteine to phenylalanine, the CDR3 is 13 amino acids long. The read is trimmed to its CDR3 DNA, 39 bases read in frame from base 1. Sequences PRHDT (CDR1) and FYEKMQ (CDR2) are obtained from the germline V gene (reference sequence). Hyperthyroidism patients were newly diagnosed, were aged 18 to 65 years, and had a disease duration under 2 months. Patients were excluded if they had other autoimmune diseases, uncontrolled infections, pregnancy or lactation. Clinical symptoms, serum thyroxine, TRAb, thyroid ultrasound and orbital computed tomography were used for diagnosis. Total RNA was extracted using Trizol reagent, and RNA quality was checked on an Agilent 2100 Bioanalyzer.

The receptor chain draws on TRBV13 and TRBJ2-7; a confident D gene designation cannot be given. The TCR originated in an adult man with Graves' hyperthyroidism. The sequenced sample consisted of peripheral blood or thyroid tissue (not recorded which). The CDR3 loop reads CASSLVVRDEQYF. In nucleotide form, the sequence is TGTGCCAGCAGCTTAGTGGTTCGGGACGAGCAGTACTTC.